The rows below give T cell receptor beta chains drawn from one sample of a study of blood T cell repertoires in COVID-19. Profiling relied on immunoSEQ multiplex PCR, and the TCRdb table lists in-frame clones only, not all of them. This sample yields about 250,000 clones, of which approximately 80% are seen a single time; approximately 30% belongs to the top ten. Material for sequencing was peripheral blood. The receptor set was obtained from a middle-aged man with acute or convalescent COVID-19. Each CDR3 is given with its conserved first and last residue. A D gene is named only where the DNA matches it firmly. Expanded clones get a size class; other rows say once, few or many, or leave the size out.

v_gene	j_gene	d_gene	abundance	CDR3nt	CDR3aa
TRBV28	TRBJ2-7	TRBD2	-	TGTGCCAGCAGTCAGGCGGGAGTATCCTACGAGCAGTACTTC	CASSQAGVSYEQYF
TRBV5-5	TRBJ1-2	-	-	TGTGCCAGCAGCTTCACGACAACCCGACCCGACTATGGCTACACCTTC	CASSFTTTRPDYGYTF
TRBV19	TRBJ1-2	-	-	TGTGCCAGTAGTATTCAGGAAGCTAACTATGGCTACACCTTC	CASSIQEANYGYTF
TRBV6-5	TRBJ1-5	-	-	TGTGCCACCGGAAAATGGGGAGGGGGCAATCAGCCCCAGCATTTT	CATGKWGGGNQPQHF
TRBV7-3	TRBJ2-1	TRBD2	-	TGTGCCAGCAGCCCGGGGGGATGGCTAGCGGAGAACGATGAGCAGTTCTTC	CASSPGGWLAENDEQFF
TRBV2	TRBJ1-2	-	-	TGTGCCAGCAGAACCGGGGAACCCAGCTATGGCTACACCTTC	CASRTGEPSYGYTF
TRBV7-9	TRBJ1-2	-	once	TGTGCCAGCAGCTTAGAGGAGGGGTTGGCCTATGGCTACACCTTC	CASSLEEGLAYGYTF
TRBV4-3	TRBJ1-5	-	-	TGCGCCAGCAGCCAGGCACAGGGTCCGCCCCAGCATTTT	CASSQAQGPPQHF
TRBV7-9	TRBJ1-1	-	-	TGTGCCAGCAGCTTCGGACATCGGAACACTGAAGCTTTCTTT	CASSFGHRNTEAFF
TRBV2	TRBJ2-1	TRBD2	-	TGTGCCAGCACCGACGGGGCGGGAGGGGGTGAGCAGTTCTTC	CASTDGAGGGEQFF
TRBV18	TRBJ1-1	-	-	TGTGCCAGCTCACCACTTCTGCAGGTTAACACTGAAGCTTTCTTT	CASSPLLQVNTEAFF